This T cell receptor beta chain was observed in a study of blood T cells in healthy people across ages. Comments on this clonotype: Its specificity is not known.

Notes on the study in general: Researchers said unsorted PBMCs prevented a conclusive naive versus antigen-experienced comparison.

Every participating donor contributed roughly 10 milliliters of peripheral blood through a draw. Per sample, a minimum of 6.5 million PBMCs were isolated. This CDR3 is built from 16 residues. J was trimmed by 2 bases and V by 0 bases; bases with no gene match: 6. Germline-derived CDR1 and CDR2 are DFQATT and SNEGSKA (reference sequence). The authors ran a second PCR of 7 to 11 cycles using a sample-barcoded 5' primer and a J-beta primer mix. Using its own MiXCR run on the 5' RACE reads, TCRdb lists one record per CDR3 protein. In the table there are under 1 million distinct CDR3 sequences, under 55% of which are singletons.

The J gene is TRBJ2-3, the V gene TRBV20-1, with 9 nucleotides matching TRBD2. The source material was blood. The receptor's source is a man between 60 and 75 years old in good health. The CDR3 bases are TGCAGTGCTAGAGATTTGCTAGCGGGGCACACAGATACGCAGTATTTT. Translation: CSARDLLAGHTDTQYF.